The following is a T cell receptor (beta chain) sequence with its context. The germline CDR1 and CDR2 sequences are SGHRS and YFSETQ. Trimming took 6 bases from V and 2 from J; bases not matched to a gene: 11. The CDR3 spans 16 residues. The data are from a study of CD8 T cells in ankylosing spondylitis. TCRdb passed the 5' RACE reads through MiXCR, listing each CDR3 protein once. The repertoire has tens of thousands of distinct CDR3 sequences, roughly 9.6% of them found once; the top ten carry 1.3% to 1.5%. The specimen sequenced was blood, either unsorted or a sorted T cell fraction (not recorded which). J is TRBJ2-1 and V is TRBV5-1, with 7 bases matching TRBD2. The clonotype was recovered from a male donor with ankylosing spondylitis or in good health (not recorded which). CDR3 nucleotides: TGCGCCAGCACCCGACTAGCCCAAGATGCCTACAATGAGCAGTTCTTC. Protein product: CASTRLAQDAYNEQFF.